This T cell receptor beta chain was found in a study of metastatic and nonmetastatic thyroid tumors. Study as a whole: Samples came from malignant and benign thyroid patients, and repertoires were compared across blood and tumor or nodule tissue.

Overall study results and limits: Reports indicated that malignant thyroid tumors showed significantly higher TCR beta diversity than benign nodules did, in blood and tumor.

In the original analysis: The study took CDR3 differences across clinicopathological groups and made a distant-metastasis classifier for papillary thyroid cancer from them. MiXCR re-clonotyped the PCR reads for TCRdb. These V and J calls rely on TCRdb rather than the paper's analysis. The repertoire holds roughly 58,000 clones, with more than 3.5% as singletons. No patient received treatment before thyroid surgery. This clone was seen at least ten times. The antigen remains undetermined. This CDR3 spans 14 amino acids. With 2 bases removed from V and 2 bases from J, the gap between germline ends came to 7 bases. Per the germline V gene, CDR1 is MGHRA and CDR2 is YSYEKL.

The rearrangement joins TRBV4-1 to TRBJ1-3; D is unclear. The receptor comes from a female donor with papillary thyroid cancer or a benign thyroid nodule (not recorded which). Some clones in this sample may be carry-over from other donors' samples. The sequenced sample was blood. In DNA, the CDR3 is TGCGCCAGCAGCCAATGGGATCCTGGAAACACCATATATTTT. Translating it yields CASSQWDPGNTIYF.